The 20 T cell receptor beta chains below all came from one sample that was sequenced in a study of T cells after yellow fever vaccination. TCRdb re-called the 5' RACE reads through MiXCR, storing one row per CDR3 protein. The data contain about 130,000 distinct CDR3 sequences, approximately 8.4% of them singletons. The sample was CD8+ T cells sorted from PBMCs, taken on the day of the yellow fever booster vaccination. The receptors originated from a man aged 18 to 35 who received the YFV17D yellow fever vaccine.

This chain links TRBV6-5 with TRBJ1-1; TRBD1 might be the D (6 bases). Germline V gene sequence: CDR1 MNHEY, CDR2 SVGAGI. Trimming cost V 8 bases and J 1 base, with 11 bases left between them. The CDR3 consists of 13 residues. The CDR3 DNA reads as TGTGCCAGCTTTCGACAGGAGAACACTGAAGCTTTCTTT. This codes for CASFRQENTEAFF.

This clonotype was detected ten times or more. The chain employs TRBV7-3 and TRBJ2-2; D might be TRBD2 (6 bases). In germline, CDR1 is SGHTA, CDR2 FQGTGA. The CDR3 length is 15 residues. Trimming pared 4 bases from V and 6 bases from J, leaving 15 bases between. The CDR3 sequence is CASSSPQLAPGELFF. In nucleotides, the CDR3 is TGTGCCAGCAGCTCGCCTCAACTAGCTCCCGGGGAGCTGTTTTTT.

This clonotype came up many times. The V gene is TRBV7-2, the J gene TRBJ1-6, with TRBD1 identical over 10 bases. The germline CDR1 and CDR2 sequences are SGHTA and FQGNSA. This CDR3 has 17 residues. V lost 4 bases, J lost 8 bases, and 11 bases stayed unmatched. The CDR3 DNA reads TGTGCCAGCAGCTCGGGTTCAGGGACAGGGGCTTATTCACCCCTCCACTTT. Translated, it gives CASSSGSGTGAYSPLHF.

The chain has TRBV4-3 and TRBJ2-7, with D possibly being TRBD1 (6 bases). This CDR3 region has 15 residues. V lost 0 bases and J lost 2, with 11 bases in between. Germline assignment: CDR1 LGHNA and CDR2 YSLEER. As DNA, the CDR3 is TGCGCCAGCAGCCAAGATGTTCAGGGGCCCTACGAGCAGTACTTC. It codes for CASSQDVQGPYEQYF.

The rearrangement links TRBV27 to TRBJ2-3; TRBD1 is a possible D gene (6 bases). Germline V lookup: CDR1 MNHEY, CDR2 SMNVEV (reference sequence). This CDR3 is built from 15 residues. V dropped 5 bases and J dropped 4 bases, with 16 bases sitting between them. The CDR3 spells CASSKKGTQADTQYF. Here the CDR3 DNA reads TGTGCCAGCAGTAAAAAAGGGACACAAGCAGATACGCAGTATTTT.

This clonotype was observed many times. The genes are TRBV4-1 and TRBJ1-5; D call uncertain. Germline values: CDR1 MGHRA, CDR2 YSYEKL. Trimming stripped 3 bases from V and 0 bases from J, with 6 bases between. The CDR3 totals 14 residues. DNA for the CDR3: TGCGCCAGCAGCCAGGCCGATAGCAATCAGCCCCAGCATTTT. Encoded protein: CASSQADSNQPQHF.

This clonotype was recorded a few times. The chain's CDR3 is CAWDRVSEQFF. The CDR3 DNA is TGTGCCTGGGACAGGGTTAGCGAGCAGTTCTTC. The chain is built from TRBV30 and TRBJ2-1, with 7 bases lining up with TRBD1. V shed 5 bases and J 10 bases; nucleotides not matched to a gene: 5. Germline V gives CDR1 GTSNPN, CDR2 SVGIG (reference sequence). The CDR3 is 11 amino acids.

This clonotype was counted ten times or more. The chain carries TRBV5-5 and TRBJ2-7, with D hard to call. Germline V gene sequence: CDR1 SGHKS, CDR2 YYEKEE (reference sequence). Trimming took 0 bases from V and 3 from J, leaving 7 bases between them. CDR3 length equals 13 residues. The CDR3 coding sequence is TGTGCCAGCAGCTTGGGGGGTTACTACGAGCAGTACGTC. It codes for CASSLGGYYEQYV.

This chain joins TRBV7-2 and TRBJ2-1; 7 positions agree with TRBD2. Germline V gene sequence: CDR1 SGHTA, CDR2 FQGNSA. With V trimmed by 5 bases and J by 6 bases, 7 bases remained unmatched. The length of the CDR3 is 14 residues. CDR3 in amino acids: CASSERLAINEQFF. The CDR3 DNA reads as TGTGCCAGCAGCGAGAGACTAGCCATCAATGAGCAGTTCTTC.

This rearrangement joins TRBV6-1 to TRBJ2-5; D call uncertain. CDR1 MNHNS and CDR2 SASEGT come from the germline V gene. This CDR3 is 12 amino acids long. V was clipped by 1 base and J by 4 bases, with 4 bases between them. In DNA form, the CDR3 reads TGTGCCAGCAGTGAAGTCGGAGAGACCCAGTACTTC. It yields the protein CASSEVGETQYF.

This clonotype was detected a few times. This rearrangement joins TRBV6-1 to TRBJ1-4; D perhaps matches TRBD1 (5 bases). V was trimmed by 1 base and J by 5 bases, leaving 14 bases between them. The CDR3 is 16 amino acids. Germline V gene data show CDR1 as MNHNS and CDR2 as SASEGT. CDR3 sequence (DNA): TGTGCCAGCAGTGAAGTAAGGGGAACGGCGAATGAAAAACTGTTTTTT. Translation: CASSEVRGTANEKLFF.

The CDR3 bases are TGTGCCAGCAGTCCCAGTAAGACGGCCTACGAGCAGTACGTC. As protein: CASSPSKTAYEQYV. The rearrangement joins TRBV6-2 or TRBV6-3 to TRBJ2-7, with D unresolved. This CDR3 comprises 14 residues. Germline lookup yields CDR1 MNHEY and CDR2 SVGEGT. Trimming stripped 5 bases from V and 2 bases from J, with 13 bases between.

The chain recombines TRBV4-1 with TRBJ2-4; 8 bases map to TRBD2. Germline-derived CDR1 and CDR2 are MGHRA and YSYEKL. The CDR3 spans 17 residues. J gave up 2 bases and V 2 bases, and 8 bases lay outside the gene matches. The CDR3: CASSQSSGVLTKNIQYF. The CDR3 nucleotides read TGCGCCAGCAGCCAAAGTAGCGGGGTATTAACCAAAAACATTCAGTACTTC.

This clonotype has only one observation. The gene calls are TRBV5-4 and TRBJ2-3; tentatively, D is TRBD1 (5 bases). Trimming stripped 0 bases from V and 4 bases from J, with 12 bases between. CDR1 and CDR2 from the germline V gene are SGHNT and YYREEE (reference sequence). CDR3 size: 15 residues. The CDR3 sequence is CASSLDAGPPDTQYF. The CDR3 DNA reads TGTGCCAGCAGCTTGGACGCAGGGCCTCCAGATACGCAGTATTTT.

This clonotype was seen many times. This chain connects TRBV9 to TRBJ2-2; either TRBD1 or TRBD2 may fit D (5 bases each). V lost 3 bases and J 2 bases, leaving 11 bases between the germline ends. Germline V gene sequence: CDR1 SGDLS, CDR2 YYNGEE. CDR3 length equals 15 residues. The CDR3 DNA reads as TGTGCCAGCAGCGGACTTGGGACCAACACCGGGGAGCTGTTTTTT. Encoded protein: CASSGLGTNTGELFF. Using reference TRBV9 and TRBJ2-2 for the parts outside the CDR3, the full variable domain is DSGVTQTPKHLITATGQRVTLRCSPRSGDLSVYWYQQSLDQGLQFLIQYYNGEERAKGNILERFSAQQFPDLHSELNLSSLELGDSALYFCASSGLGTNTGELFFGEGSRLTVL.

The table lists this clonotype with a few counts. This chain uses TRBV12-3 or TRBV12-4 with TRBJ1-1; 11 nucleotides align to TRBD1. CDR3 size: 16 residues. Unmatched junction bases numbered 7, after V lost 3 bases and J lost 4 bases. CDR3 nucleotide sequence: TGTGCCAGCAGTTTTCAGGGGGACAGGGGGTTCACTGAAGCTTTCTTT. Protein sequence: CASSFQGDRGFTEAFF.

The table lists this clonotype with many counts. CDR3 DNA sequence: TGTGCCAGCTCCGACCCGCGAGTTGGAGAGACCCAGTACTTC. Translated: CASSDPRVGETQYF. V is TRBV18 and J is TRBJ2-5; no clear D gene. Germline lookup yields CDR1 KGHSH and CDR2 LQKENI. CDR3 length: 14 amino acids. Trimming stripped 6 bases from V and 4 bases from J, with 15 bases between.

This clonotype occurred a few times. The CDR3 DNA is TGCAGCGTCTTACCCACAGGGTTCCAAGAGACCCAGTACTTC. Protein: CSVLPTGFQETQYF. V is TRBV29-1 and J is TRBJ2-5; a possible D gene is TRBD1 (6 bases). Germline V gene sequence: CDR1 SQVTM, CDR2 ANQGSEA. Deletions cut 6 bases from V and 1 base from J, with 15 bases between. The CDR3 loop spans 14 amino acids. Supplemented by reference TRBV29-1 and TRBJ2-5, the full variable domain reads SAVISQKPSRDICQRGTSLTIQCQVDSQVTMMFWYRQQPGQSLTLIATANQGSEATYESGFVIDKFPISRPNLTFSTLTVSNMSPEDSSIYLCSVLPTGFQETQYFGPGTRLLVL.

A few counts support this clonotype. The rearrangement uses TRBV5-1 and TRBJ1-1; D is ambiguous. The germline gives CDR1 SGHRS, CDR2 YFSETQ. V was trimmed by 4 bases and J by 2 bases, leaving 15 bases between them. The length of the CDR3 is 15 residues. The CDR3 nucleotides read TGCGCCAGCAGCCGCCGCCTCGTTTTTAACACTGAAGCTTTCTTT. Its protein product is CASSRRLVFNTEAFF.

The chain links TRBV6-2 or TRBV6-3 to TRBJ1-1, with D possibly matching TRBD1 (5 bases). V shed 2 bases and J shed 4 bases, with 14 bases lying between them. The CDR3 length is 15 residues. Germline V lookup: CDR1 MNHEY, CDR2 SVGEGT. The CDR3 coding sequence is TGTGCCAGCAGTTACCCGACAGTCGTAATCACTGAAGCTTTCTTT. It is translated as CASSYPTVVITEAFF.